The present T cell receptor beta chain was sequenced within a study of PD-1 blockade in classical Hodgkin lymphoma. The CDR3 has 13 amino acids. CDR1 SGHTA and CDR2 FQGNSA come from the germline V gene. Trimming took 4 bases from V and 4 from J; bases not matched to a gene: 3. Sequencing used immunoSEQ multiplex PCR; TCRdb keeps in-frame clones, though not all of them. The table records about 31,000 clones, around 81% of them present only once. Time point indicated: cycle 4 day 1 (C4D1), after around six weeks of nivolumab. Relapse was seen in all patients after autologous stem cell transplantation, and brentuximab vedotin exposure was variable.

The gene calls are TRBV7-2 and TRBJ1-1, with 7 positions matching TRBD1. The receptor's source is a human donor with classical Hodgkin lymphoma. This material consisted of peripheral blood mononuclear cells (PBMCs), taken before the fourth cycle of nivolumab. CDR3 in DNA: TGTGCCAGCAGCTCAGACAGGGTCACTGAAGCTTTCTTT. It is translated as CASSSDRVTEAFF.